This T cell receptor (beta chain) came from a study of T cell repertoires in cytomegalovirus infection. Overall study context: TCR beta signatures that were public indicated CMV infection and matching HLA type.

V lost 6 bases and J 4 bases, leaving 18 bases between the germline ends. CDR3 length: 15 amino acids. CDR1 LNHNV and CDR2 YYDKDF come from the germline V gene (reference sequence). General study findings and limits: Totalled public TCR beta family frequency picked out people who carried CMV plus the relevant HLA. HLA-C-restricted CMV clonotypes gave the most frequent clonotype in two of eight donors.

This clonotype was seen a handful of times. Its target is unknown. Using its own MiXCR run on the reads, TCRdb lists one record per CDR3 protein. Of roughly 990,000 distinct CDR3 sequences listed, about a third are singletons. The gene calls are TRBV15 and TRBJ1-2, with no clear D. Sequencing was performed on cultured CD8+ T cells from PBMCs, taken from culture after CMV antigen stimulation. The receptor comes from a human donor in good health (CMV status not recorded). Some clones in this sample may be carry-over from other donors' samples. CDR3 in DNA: TGTGCCACCAGTTCATCAAGGCAAACGATCTATGGCTACACCTTC. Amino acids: CATSSSRQTIYGYTF. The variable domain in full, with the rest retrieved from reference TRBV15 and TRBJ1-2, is DAMVIQNPRYQVTQFGKPVTLSCSQTLNHNVMYWYQQKSSQAPKLLFHYYDKDFNNEADTPDNFQSRRPNTSFCFLDIRSPGLGDTAMYLCATSSSRQTIYGYTFGSGTRLTVV.